This paragraph covers one TCR beta chain sequence. The data derive from a study of blood T cell repertoires in COVID-19. Looking at the study overall: COVID-19 samples from acute and convalescent phases originated in the United States, Italy and Spain.

Authors' methods: Cell counts per sample came from amplifying reference gene primers. Assay used: immunoSEQ multiplex PCR; TCRdb lists only in-frame clones, some missing. That table is the source of V, J and clone size, and D and trimming were worked out from the DNA. The table records some 170,000 clones, roughly 90% of them present only once. Germline V CDR1 and CDR2: SGDLS, YYNGEE. Trimming removed 3 bases from V and 0 bases from J, with 3 bases in between. The CDR3 totals 13 residues. The sample taken for sequencing was peripheral blood. The TCR originated in a woman in her forties or fifties with acute or convalescent COVID-19. The chain has TRBV9 and TRBJ2-2, with D uncertain. Here the CDR3 reads CASSAPNTGELFF. The CDR3 bases are TGTGCCAGCAGCGCTCCGAACACCGGGGAGCTGTTTTTT.